This TCR beta chain was identified in a study of blood T cell repertoires in COVID-19. Overall study: PBMCs, B-cell-depleted T cells, or T cells were the source of the cDNA or gDNA that made up the material.

CDR1 is SGHNT and CDR2 is YENEEA in the germline V gene. The V and J ends lost 5 bases and 7 bases, in that order; junction bases with no gene match: 11. The CDR3 totals 15 residues. Authors' processing steps: Estimation of nucleated cell counts relied on the amplification of reference gene primers. Using immunoSEQ multiplex PCR, the repertoire was profiled, and TCRdb retains in-frame clones only, with some absent. V and J calls and clone size are those listed in that table; D and trimming were worked out from the DNA. This table holds 300,000 or so clones, more than 75% found once. The origin of this receptor is a man aged 55 to 69 who had recovered from COVID-19. Sequencing was performed on PBMCs or T cells enriched from blood (not recorded which). This chain joins TRBV11-3 and TRBJ2-1, with TRBD2 matching 7 bases. CDR3 region: CASSQRAGETNEQFF. DNA for the CDR3: TGTGCCAGCAGCCAAAGGGCGGGAGAGACGAATGAGCAGTTCTTC.